Below, 3 T cell receptor beta chains from the same sample are listed, as sequenced in a study of blood T cell repertoires in COVID-19. The table came from immunoSEQ multiplex PCR; TCRdb's copy has only in-frame clones and leaves some out. The sample has 200,000 to 250,000 clones, more than 75% seen once. Sequenced: peripheral blood. The receptors shown here come from a woman in her 40s with acute or convalescent COVID-19.

As concerns this clone: One end of the junction is discordant with germline, which a read error may explain. The V call is TRBV6-5, the J call TRBJ1-1; the match to TRBD1 covers 7 bases. Germline CDR1 MNHEY, CDR2 SVGAGI. The length of the CDR3 is 12 residues. The CDR3 DNA reads as TGTGCCAGCAGCCGACAGGGCACTAAAGCTTTCTTT. Its protein product is CASSRQGTKAFF.

This clone was detected once. The rearrangement joins TRBV30 to TRBJ1-1, with TRBD1 matching 8 bases. V gave up 3 bases and J gave up 1 base; unmatched junction bases: 10. The CDR3 consists of 16 residues. CDR1 is GTSNPN, CDR2 SVGIG, per germline (reference sequence). This chain's CDR3 is CAWRLQGGTWNTEAFF. The CDR3 region has the DNA TGTGCCTGGAGGCTACAGGGGGGAACGTGGAACACTGAAGCTTTCTTT.

The chain links TRBV7-6 to TRBJ2-1; D is undetermined. V lost 1 base and J 12 bases, leaving 7 bases between the germline ends. CDR1 and CDR2 from the germline V gene are SGHVS and FNYEAQ. The CDR3 covers 11 residues. This chain's CDR3 is CASSLVGAQFF. The CDR3 DNA is TGTGCCAGCAGCTTAGTCGGAGCGCAGTTCTTC.